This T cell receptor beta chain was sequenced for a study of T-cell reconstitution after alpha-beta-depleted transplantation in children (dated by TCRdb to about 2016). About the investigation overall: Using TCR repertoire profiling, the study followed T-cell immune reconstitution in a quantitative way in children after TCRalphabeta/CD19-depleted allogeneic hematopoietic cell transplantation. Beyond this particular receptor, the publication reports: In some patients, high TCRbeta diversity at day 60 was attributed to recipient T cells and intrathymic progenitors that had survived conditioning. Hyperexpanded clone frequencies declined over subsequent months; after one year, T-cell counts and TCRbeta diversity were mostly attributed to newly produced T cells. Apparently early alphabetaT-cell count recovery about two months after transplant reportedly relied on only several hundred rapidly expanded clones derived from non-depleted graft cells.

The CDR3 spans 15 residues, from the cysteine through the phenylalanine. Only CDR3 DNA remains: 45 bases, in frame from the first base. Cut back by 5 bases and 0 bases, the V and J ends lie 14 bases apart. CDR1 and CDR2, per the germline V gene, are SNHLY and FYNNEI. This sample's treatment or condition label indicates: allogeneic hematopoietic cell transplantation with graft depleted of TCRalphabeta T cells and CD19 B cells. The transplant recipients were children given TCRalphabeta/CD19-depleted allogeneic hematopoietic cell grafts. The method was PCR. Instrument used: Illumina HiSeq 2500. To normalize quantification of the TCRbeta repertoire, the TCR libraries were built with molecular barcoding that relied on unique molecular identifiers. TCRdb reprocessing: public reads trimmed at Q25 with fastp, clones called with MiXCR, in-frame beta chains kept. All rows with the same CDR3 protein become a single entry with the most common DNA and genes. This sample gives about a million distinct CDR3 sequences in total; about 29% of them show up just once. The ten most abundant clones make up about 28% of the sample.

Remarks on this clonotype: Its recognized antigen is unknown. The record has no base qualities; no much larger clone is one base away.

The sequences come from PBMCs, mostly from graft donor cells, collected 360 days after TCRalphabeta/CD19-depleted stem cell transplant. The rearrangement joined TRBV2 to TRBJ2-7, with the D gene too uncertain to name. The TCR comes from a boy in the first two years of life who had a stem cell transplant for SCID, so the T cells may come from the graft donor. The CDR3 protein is CASSKVLGRSYEQYF. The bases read TGTGCCAGCAGTAAGGTCCTGGGTCGCTCCTACGAGCAGTACTTC.